Below, 13 T cell receptor beta chains from the same sample are listed, as sequenced in a study of blood T cells in healthy people across ages. Primed by a sample-barcoded 5' primer and a J-beta primer mix, a second PCR proceeded for roughly 7 to 12 cycles. TCRdb used MiXCR to reprocess the 5' RACE reads, holding one entry per CDR3 protein. Of about 400,000 distinct CDR3 sequences in the sample, approximately 51% are singletons; the top ten hold around 50%. Sequenced: blood. These receptor sequences come from a man in his fifties or sixties in good health.

In regard to this clonotype: One end of the junction is discordant with germline, which a read error may explain. V and J are TRBV10-1 and TRBJ2-3, with D possibly being TRBD1 or TRBD2 (5 bases each). This CDR3 has 15 residues. Per germline, CDR1 WNHNN and CDR2 SYGVQD (reference sequence). CDR3 nucleotides: TGCGCCAGCAGCGCCGGGGCAAAGGGCACAGATGCGCAGTATTTT. Translation gives CASSAGAKGTDAQYF.

The genes are TRBV15 and TRBJ2-1; D unclear. The CDR3 runs to 13 residues. The V gene's germline CDR1 is LNHNV and CDR2 YYDKDF (reference sequence). Trimming removed 1 base from V and 6 bases from J, with 7 bases in between. The CDR3: CATSRARGNEQFF. The CDR3 nucleotides are TGTGCCACCAGCAGAGCTCGCGGCAATGAGCAGTTCTTC. The full variable domain, rest sourced from reference TRBV15 and TRBJ2-1, is DAMVIQNPRYQVTQFGKPVTLSCSQTLNHNVMYWYQQKSSQAPKLLFHYYDKDFNNEADTPDNFQSRRPNTSFCFLDIRSPGLGDTAMYLCATSRARGNEQFFGPGTRLTVL.

This clonotype was seen a few times. The rearrangement joins TRBV2 to TRBJ2-7, with TRBD1 matching 9 bases. The CDR3 sequence is 14 residues long. After removal of 4 bases from V and 3 bases from J, the junction contained 4 bases not matched to a gene. The V gene's germline CDR1 is SNHLY and CDR2 FYNNEI. The CDR3 region has the DNA TGTGCCAGCAGTGGGGGGACAGGGTTCTACGAGCAGTACTTC. It specifies CASSGGTGFYEQYF.

The CDR3 DNA sequence: TGTGCCAGCTCACCAGCTAGCGCTCCTAGTGAGCAGTTCTTC. Encoded protein: CASSPASAPSEQFF. The chain recombines TRBV18 with TRBJ2-1; possible D gene TRBD2, 6 bases. Germline loops: CDR1 KGHSH, CDR2 LQKENI. The V end was cut by 2 bases, the J end by 9 bases, with 14 bases between. This CDR3 is 14 amino acids long.

The J gene is TRBJ2-7, the V gene TRBV12-3 or TRBV12-4; D gene uncertain. Trimming pared 6 bases from V and 4 bases from J, leaving 16 bases between. This CDR3 has 14 amino acids. The CDR3 DNA reads TGTGCCAGCAGCTCCAGTTTAATCCCTTACGAGCAGTACTTC. It yields the protein CASSSSLIPYEQYF.

The chain recombines TRBV9 with TRBJ2-6, with 7 bases that match TRBD1. Germline trimming cut 0 bases from V and 0 bases from J; bases unmatched to any gene: 12. The CDR3 loop spans 20 amino acids. Germline CDR1 reads SGDLS; CDR2 reads YYNGEE. DNA of the CDR3: TGTGCCAGCAGCGTAGACGGCAGGGGGTCTGGACCCTCTGGGGCCAACGTCCTGACTTTC. Amino acid sequence: CASSVDGRGSGPSGANVLTF. Full variable domain (missing parts from reference TRBV9 and TRBJ2-6): DSGVTQTPKHLITATGQRVTLRCSPRSGDLSVYWYQQSLDQGLQFLIQYYNGEERAKGNILERFSAQQFPDLHSELNLSSLELGDSALYFCASSVDGRGSGPSGANVLTFGAGSRLTVL.

The chain uses TRBV28 and TRBJ1-2; D unclear. CDR3 length: 12 residues. The germline V gene encodes CDR1 MDHEN and CDR2 SYDVKM. V was pared by 2 bases and J by 4 bases, with 5 bases between. This CDR3 is CASSLALYGYTF. The CDR3 nucleotides are TGTGCCAGCAGTTTAGCCCTCTATGGCTACACCTTC.

The rearrangement joins TRBV3-1 to TRBJ1-1; D call uncertain. The germline V gene encodes CDR1 LGHDT and CDR2 YNNKEL (reference sequence). V gave up 7 bases and J gave up 1 base, with 10 bases separating them. The CDR3 consists of 13 residues. CDR3 protein: CASTKGGNTEAFF. In nucleotides, the CDR3 is TGTGCCAGCACTAAGGGAGGGAACACTGAAGCTTTCTTT. The whole variable domain, remainder taken from reference TRBV3-1 and TRBJ1-1, is DTAVSQTPKYLVTQMGNDKSIKCEQNLGHDTMYWYKQDSKKFLKIMFSYNNKELIINETVPNRFSPKSPDKAHLNLHINSLELGDSAVYFCASTKGGNTEAFFGQGTRLTVV.

Only one count was recorded for this clonotype. CDR3 sequence (DNA): TGTGCCTGGAGTTCTACTAGCGGGAGGGTCAATGAGCAGTTCTTC. Translating it yields CAWSSTSGRVNEQFF. This chain links TRBV30 with TRBJ2-1; 13 bases are shared with TRBD2. CDR3 length: 15 amino acids. The germline CDR1 and CDR2 sequences are GTSNPN and SVGIG (reference sequence). V gave up 2 bases and J gave up 6 bases; unmatched junction bases: 4.

This chain uses TRBV6-2 or TRBV6-3 with TRBJ2-1, with 8 nucleotides matching TRBD2. Germline assignment: CDR1 MNHEY and CDR2 SVGEGT. The CDR3 has 15 residues. V gave up 8 bases and J gave up 7 bases; unmatched junction bases: 13. As DNA, the CDR3 is TGTGCCAGCGGTTTATTGGCGGGAGGTAAGAATGAGCAGTTCTTC. Amino acid sequence: CASGLLAGGKNEQFF.

This clonotype came up a few times. This chain links TRBV6-5 with TRBJ2-7; TRBD1 agrees at 9 bases. Per germline, CDR1 MNHEY and CDR2 SVGAGI. The CDR3 has 17 residues. The junction had 15 bases not matched to a gene; V was cut back by 3 bases and J by 6 bases. CDR3 in amino acids: CASSYSTHPGQGFEQYF. The CDR3, as DNA: TGTGCCAGCAGTTATTCAACGCACCCGGGACAGGGTTTCGAGCAGTACTTC.

The chain combines TRBV9 with TRBJ2-1, with 11 nucleotides matching TRBD1. The germline V gene has CDR1 SGDLS and CDR2 YYNGEE. The CDR3 runs to 15 residues. V dropped 4 bases and J dropped 7; count of bases not matched to a gene: 7. The DNA for the CDR3 is TGTGCCAGCAGCTCTACCGGGACAGGGGGAAATGAGCAGTTCTTC. As protein: CASSSTGTGGNEQFF.

This clonotype was detected once. The rearrangement joins TRBV20-1 to TRBJ2-1, with 11 bases matching TRBD2. Trimming removed 7 bases from V and 5 bases from J; junction bases left unmatched: 4. CDR3 length: 13 residues. Germline lookup yields CDR1 DFQATT and CDR2 SNEGSKA (reference sequence). The CDR3, as DNA: TGCAGTGTTGAGGGACTAGCGGACAATGAGCAGTTCTTC. Translation: CSVEGLADNEQFF.